Below, 10 T cell receptor beta chains from the same sample are listed, as sequenced in a study of T cell responses to AZD1222 COVID-19 vaccine. TCRdb's table, derived via immunoSEQ multiplex PCR, lists solely in-frame clones and lacks some. The table records tens of thousands of clones, roughly 91% of them present only once. Sample: peripheral blood, taken on day 0 of AZD1222 vaccination. The receptor source for this set is an adult in good health.

This clone was seen a handful of times. The chain employs TRBV7-8 and TRBJ2-2; TRBD1 aligns across 8 bases. CDR3 length: 16 residues. The junction had 9 bases not matched to a gene; V was cut back by 5 bases and J by 4 bases. Germline V gene data show CDR1 as SGHVS and CDR2 as FQNEAQ. This chain's CDR3 is CASSRSGGGSTGELFF. DNA for the CDR3: TGTGCCAGCAGCCGGTCAGGGGGCGGTAGCACCGGGGAGCTGTTTTTT.

The rearrangement links TRBV24-1 to TRBJ2-1; tentatively, D is TRBD1 (6 bases). The length of the CDR3 is 15 residues. V was shortened by 7 bases and J by 7 bases, with 19 bases between the two germline ends. The germline gives CDR1 KGHDR, CDR2 SFDVKD. DNA for the CDR3: TGTGCCACCAGCACACCTACGACAGGTTGGAATGAGCAGTTCTTC. Translated, it gives CATSTPTTGWNEQFF.

The gene calls are TRBV10-1 and TRBJ2-7, with no clear D. Trimming pared 3 bases from V and 5 bases from J, leaving 8 bases between. This CDR3 is built from 12 residues. The germline gives CDR1 WNHNN, CDR2 SYGVQD (reference sequence). The CDR3 DNA is TGCGCCAGCAGTGACAGATGGAACGAGCAGTACTTC. Protein product: CASSDRWNEQYF.

The chain has TRBV11-2 and TRBJ2-7; 9 nucleotides align to TRBD1. CDR3 size: 16 residues. Germline V gene data show CDR1 as SGHAT and CDR2 as FQNNGV. V was clipped by 5 bases and J by 2 bases; unmatched bases: 10. CDR3 in amino acids: CASSPNNRDRAYEQYF. In DNA form, the CDR3 reads TGTGCCAGCAGCCCTAACAATCGGGACAGGGCCTACGAGCAGTACTTC.

The genes are TRBV6-5 and TRBJ2-5; 7 nucleotides agree with TRBD2. Germline values: CDR1 MNHEY, CDR2 SVGAGI. The J segment lost 4 bases and the V segment lost 6 bases, leaving 8 bases of the junction unmatched. This CDR3 has 14 residues. CDR3 sequence (DNA): TGTGCCAGCAGCGAGGTTGGGGGGGGAGAGACCCAGTACTTC. Residues: CASSEVGGGETQYF.

This chain links TRBV28 with TRBJ1-1; D is unclear. V lost 2 bases and J 1 base, leaving 8 bases between the germline ends. Per germline, CDR1 MDHEN and CDR2 SYDVKM. This CDR3 spans 14 amino acids. The CDR3 here is CASSLRERNTEAFF. Here the CDR3 DNA reads TGTGCCAGCAGTTTACGGGAACGGAACACTGAAGCTTTCTTT.

CDR3 protein: CASSLGQGKEKLFF. Here the CDR3 DNA reads TGTGCCAGCAGCCTTGGACAGGGCAAAGAAAAACTGTTTTTT. V usage is TRBV7-9 and J usage is TRBJ1-4; 8 bases match TRBD1. Per germline, CDR1 SEHNR and CDR2 FQNEAQ (reference sequence). The CDR3 is made up of 14 amino acids. Trimming removed 5 bases from V and 8 bases from J; junction bases left unmatched: 7.

This sequence joins TRBV20-1 and TRBJ2-1; D is possibly TRBD2 (5 bases). Germline V gene lookup returns CDR1 DFQATT and CDR2 SNEGSKA (reference sequence). Deletions cut 6 bases from V and 6 bases from J, with 9 bases between. The CDR3 covers 11 residues. CDR3 amino acids: CSASAGNEQFF. As DNA, the CDR3 is TGCAGTGCCTCGGCGGGCAATGAGCAGTTCTTC.

This clone was detected only a few times. The chain carries TRBV2 and TRBJ2-1; D not certain. Germline CDR1 reads SNHLY; CDR2 reads FYNNEI. The V end lost 3 bases, the J end lost 15 bases, and 12 bases lay between the germline ends. The CDR3 spans 11 residues. CDR3 DNA: TGTGCCAGCAGTGACGGGCGGAACCCGTTCTTC. Translating gives CASSDGRNPFF.

The chain combines TRBV7-9 with TRBJ2-2; tentatively, D is TRBD1 or TRBD2 (6 bases each). With 5 bases removed from V and 3 bases from J, the gap between germline ends came to 13 bases. CDR3 length: 15 amino acids. Germline V gives CDR1 SEHNR, CDR2 FQNEAQ (reference sequence). Here the CDR3 reads CASSLRGLDTGELFF. The CDR3 nucleotides are TGTGCCAGCAGCCTCCGGGGGCTTGACACCGGGGAGCTGTTTTTT.